The 2 T cell receptor beta chains given below trace back to one sample, sequenced in a study of blood T cell repertoires in COVID-19. Sequenced by immunoSEQ multiplex PCR; TCRdb stores in-frame clones only, minus some. The profile shows 300,000 to 400,000 clones, 80% to 90% of them singletons. The sample taken for sequencing was peripheral blood. Receptors originate from a woman aged 45 to 65 with COVID-19, enrolled during active disease.

This clone was picked up a small number of times. The gene calls are TRBV19 and TRBJ1-1; possibly TRBD1 for D (6 bases). The V gene's germline CDR1 is LNHDA and CDR2 SQIVND (reference sequence). V lost 6 bases and J lost 1, with 12 bases in between. This CDR3 is 14 amino acids long. The chain's CDR3 is CASRNRDKNTEAFF. CDR3 nucleotides: TGTGCCAGTAGGAACCGGGACAAGAACACTGAAGCTTTCTTT.

The chain uses TRBV14 and TRBJ2-7; D may be TRBD1 (7 bases). The germline V gene has CDR1 SGHDN and CDR2 FVKESK. The CDR3 contains 16 residues. Trimming stripped 3 bases from V and 1 base from J, with 16 bases between. Here the CDR3 reads CASSHRLTGTSYEQYF. The CDR3 region has the DNA TGTGCCAGCAGCCACCGTCTGACAGGGACTTCCTACGAGCAGTACTTC.